The sequence of this TCR beta chain was determined in a study of cytomegalovirus exposure and HLA in healthy donors. The overall study: The study placed roughly four fifths of its approximately 360 genotyped donors in the Caucasian-associated ancestry cluster. Study outcomes and limitations: TCR beta V- and J-gene trimming was later associated with a missense DCLRE1C variant. It has been reported that TCR beta sequences accurately predicted the HLA-A and HLA-B alleles of most subjects.

As regards this clone: Its matching antigen is unknown.

The study ran its PCR with 60 Vbeta and 13 Jbeta primers. Profiling relied on immunoSEQ multiplex PCR, and the TCRdb table lists in-frame clones only, not all of them. This sample has under 200,000 clones, with roughly 84% found just once. CDR3 length: 15 residues. From germline, CDR1 is SGHVS and CDR2 FQNEAQ. The V and J ends lost 5 bases and 1 base respectively, with 15 bases between them. This receptor was obtained from a boy between 2 and 10 years old in good health and CMV-seronegative. This rearrangement joins TRBV7-8 to TRBJ2-7, with a weak D call TRBD2 (5 bases). Sequences were obtained from PBMCs. The chain's CDR3 is CASSPGGQGSYEQYF. The CDR3 DNA sequence: TGTGCCAGCAGCCCCGGAGGCCAAGGGTCCTACGAGCAGTACTTC.